The rows below give T cell receptor beta chains drawn from one sample of a study of blood T cell repertoires in COVID-19. Generated by immunoSEQ multiplex PCR, the TCRdb table keeps only in-frame clones and is missing some. This table has 150,000 or so clones, about four fifths appearing once. The sequenced sample consisted of peripheral blood. These receptors were taken from a woman in her seventies with COVID-19, enrolled during active disease. The CDR3 runs from the conserved cysteine through the conserved F or W. Fields, in order: CDR3 DNA, CDR3 protein, V gene, clone size, J gene, D gene. A D gene is named only where the DNA matches it firmly. The listing skips clone size in some rows; elsewhere it reads once, few, many or a size class.

CDR3nt: TGTGCCAGCAGCCCGACAGATAACTATGGCTACACCTTC
CDR3aa: CASSPTDNYGYTF
v_gene: TRBV28
abundance: .
j_gene: TRBJ1-2
d_gene: .

CDR3nt: TGTGCCAGCAGCTCGGTCTACGAGCAGTACTTC
CDR3aa: CASSSVYEQYF
v_gene: TRBV7-2
abundance: .
j_gene: TRBJ2-7
d_gene: .

CDR3nt: TGTGCCACCAAACCAGGGGGCCGGAGCACTGAAGCTTTCTTT
CDR3aa: CATKPGGRSTEAFF
v_gene: TRBV15
abundance: .
j_gene: TRBJ1-1
d_gene: TRBD1

CDR3nt: TGTGCCAGCTCCTCCGCGGGGGATGGCTACACCTTC
CDR3aa: CASSSAGDGYTF
v_gene: TRBV18
abundance: .
j_gene: TRBJ1-2
d_gene: .

CDR3nt: TGTGCCAGTAGTTCGACACGACAGGGCACTGAAGCTTTCTTT
CDR3aa: CASSSTRQGTEAFF
v_gene: TRBV19
abundance: .
j_gene: TRBJ1-1
d_gene: TRBD1

CDR3nt: TGTGCCAGCCAAAGAGCACCAGGGACAGGGGGTAGGAACACTGAAGCTTTCTTT
CDR3aa: CASQRAPGTGGRNTEAFF
v_gene: TRBV21-1
abundance: once
j_gene: TRBJ1-1
d_gene: .

CDR3nt: TGTGCCAGCAGTTTGGGCAGCTCCTACGAGCAGTACTTC
CDR3aa: CASSLGSSYEQYF
v_gene: TRBV12-3/TRBV12-4
abundance: once
j_gene: TRBJ2-7
d_gene: .

CDR3nt: TGTGCCAGCAGTCCCCAGGGGACAGGGCTTTCACCCCTCCACTTT
CDR3aa: CASSPQGTGLSPLHF
v_gene: TRBV2
abundance: .
j_gene: TRBJ1-6
d_gene: TRBD1

CDR3nt: TGTGCCAGCAGCTACAGGGGGTGGGATAGCACTGAAGCTTTCTTT
CDR3aa: CASSYRGWDSTEAFF
v_gene: TRBV7-2
abundance: .
j_gene: TRBJ1-1
d_gene: TRBD1

CDR3nt: TGTGCCAGCAGCTTGGGCAGGAACTATGGCTACACCTTC
CDR3aa: CASSLGRNYGYTF
v_gene: TRBV7-2
abundance: .
j_gene: TRBJ1-2
d_gene: .

CDR3nt: TGTGCCAGCAGCCCCGAGGGACAGCCCTATGGCTACACCTTC
CDR3aa: CASSPEGQPYGYTF
v_gene: TRBV9
abundance: .
j_gene: TRBJ1-2
d_gene: TRBD1

CDR3nt: TGCGCCAGCAGCCCGAGACAGGGCGCGCTGAACACTGAAGCTTTCTTT
CDR3aa: CASSPRQGALNTEAFF
v_gene: TRBV5-1
abundance: .
j_gene: TRBJ1-1
d_gene: TRBD1

CDR3nt: TGTGCCAGCAGCTCATGGACAGGGAAATCGGAGACCCAGTACTTC
CDR3aa: CASSSWTGKSETQYF
v_gene: TRBV5-4
abundance: .
j_gene: TRBJ2-5
d_gene: TRBD1

CDR3nt: TGTGCCAGCAGCTTAGGACACGGCGGGGGGTTGGAGACCCAGTACTTC
CDR3aa: CASSLGHGGGLETQYF
v_gene: TRBV7-2
abundance: .
j_gene: TRBJ2-5
d_gene: TRBD2

CDR3nt: TGTGCCAGCGGGACTTTAACCCGCGAGCAGTACTTC
CDR3aa: CASGTLTREQYF
v_gene: TRBV14
abundance: .
j_gene: TRBJ2-7
d_gene: .

CDR3nt: TGTGCCAGCAGTTCAAACAGGGCTGAGACCCAGTACTTC
CDR3aa: CASSSNRAETQYF
v_gene: TRBV28
abundance: .
j_gene: TRBJ2-5
d_gene: .

CDR3nt: TGTGCCAGCAGCCAAGATCTGGCTGCTGAAGCTTTCTTT
CDR3aa: CASSQDLAAEAFF
v_gene: TRBV3-1/TRBV3-2
abundance: .
j_gene: TRBJ1-1
d_gene: .

CDR3nt: TGTGCCAGCAGCCGGACAGGGTGGGAGACCCAGTACTTC
CDR3aa: CASSRTGWETQYF
v_gene: TRBV2
abundance: once
j_gene: TRBJ2-5
d_gene: TRBD1

CDR3nt: TGTGCCAGCAGCTTGTACAGGTACAATGAGCAGTTCTTC
CDR3aa: CASSLYRYNEQFF
v_gene: TRBV5-6
abundance: .
j_gene: TRBJ2-1
d_gene: .

CDR3nt: TGTGCCAGCAGCTCAGGACTAGCGGGGGTCGGGACCCAGTACTTC
CDR3aa: CASSSGLAGVGTQYF
v_gene: TRBV7-9
abundance: .
j_gene: TRBJ2-5
d_gene: TRBD2

CDR3nt: TGTGCCAGCCAAAATCAGGGCGGCATTAATTCACCCCTCCACTTT
CDR3aa: CASQNQGGINSPLHF
v_gene: TRBV6-5
abundance: .
j_gene: TRBJ1-6
d_gene: .

CDR3nt: TGTGCCAGCAGCTTGGCCGGGGGGCCCACTGAAGCTTTCTTT
CDR3aa: CASSLAGGPTEAFF
v_gene: TRBV5-4
abundance: .
j_gene: TRBJ1-1
d_gene: .

CDR3nt: TGTGCCAGCAGCGAACGACAGGGGGGTTATGGCTACACCTTC
CDR3aa: CASSERQGGYGYTF
v_gene: TRBV9
abundance: .
j_gene: TRBJ1-2
d_gene: TRBD1

CDR3nt: TGTGCCAGCACACCAGGGGCGAATCAGCCCCAGCATTTT
CDR3aa: CASTPGANQPQHF
v_gene: TRBV12-3/TRBV12-4
abundance: .
j_gene: TRBJ1-5
d_gene: .

CDR3nt: TGTGCCTGGAAGGAACAGTTGGTTACTGAAGCTTTCTTT
CDR3aa: CAWKEQLVTEAFF
v_gene: TRBV30
abundance: few
j_gene: TRBJ1-1
d_gene: .

CDR3nt: TGCGCCAGCAGTGCAACCGGGACAGGGGGTTATGAGCAGTACTTC
CDR3aa: CASSATGTGGYEQYF
v_gene: TRBV5-1
abundance: .
j_gene: TRBJ2-7
d_gene: TRBD1

CDR3nt: TGTGCCAGCAGCCCGGACAGGGGTGAATCCTACGAGCAGTACTTC
CDR3aa: CASSPDRGESYEQYF
v_gene: TRBV7-2
abundance: .
j_gene: TRBJ2-7
d_gene: TRBD1

CDR3nt: TGTGCCAGTAGTGACAGCCCGCCCTATGGCTACACCTTC
CDR3aa: CASSDSPPYGYTF
v_gene: TRBV19
abundance: .
j_gene: TRBJ1-2
d_gene: .

CDR3nt: TGTGCCAGCAGCCGACGTTTGGGGGGGGAGAGCTACGAGCAGTACTTC
CDR3aa: CASSRRLGGESYEQYF
v_gene: TRBV11-2
abundance: .
j_gene: TRBJ2-7
d_gene: TRBD2

CDR3nt: TGTGCCAGCTCAGAGACCCAGGGGACAAGTCAGCCCCAGCATTTT
CDR3aa: CASSETQGTSQPQHF
v_gene: TRBV18
abundance: .
j_gene: TRBJ1-5
d_gene: .

CDR3nt: TGTGCCAGCTCACCAAACCCGACAGAGGTCTATGGCTACACCTTC
CDR3aa: CASSPNPTEVYGYTF
v_gene: TRBV18
abundance: .
j_gene: TRBJ1-2
d_gene: .

CDR3nt: TGTGCCAGCAGTGACAGCCCCAGAGGGACCCAGTACTTC
CDR3aa: CASSDSPRGTQYF
v_gene: TRBV25-1
abundance: .
j_gene: TRBJ2-5
d_gene: .

CDR3nt: TGTGCCAGCAGCGACGGGGGGCGCGGAGATACGCAGTATTTT
CDR3aa: CASSDGGRGDTQYF
v_gene: TRBV7-2
abundance: .
j_gene: TRBJ2-3
d_gene: .

CDR3nt: TGTGCCAGCAGCCAAGAGACAGGGGATTCACCCCTCCACTTT
CDR3aa: CASSQETGDSPLHF
v_gene: TRBV5-5
abundance: .
j_gene: TRBJ1-6
d_gene: TRBD1

CDR3nt: TGTGCCAGCAGTGAACAGGGTTCCGAGCAGTACTTC
CDR3aa: CASSEQGSEQYF
v_gene: TRBV2
abundance: .
j_gene: TRBJ2-7
d_gene: .

CDR3nt: TGTGCCAGCAGCCAGGGGGGGGGCGGTTTGAACACTGAAGCTTTCTTT
CDR3aa: CASSQGGGGLNTEAFF
v_gene: TRBV3-1/TRBV3-2
abundance: .
j_gene: TRBJ1-1
d_gene: .

CDR3nt: TGTGCCAGCAGCTATAGCGGGGGCCGGAAAGAGACCCAGTACTTC
CDR3aa: CASSYSGGRKETQYF
v_gene: TRBV7-2
abundance: .
j_gene: TRBJ2-5
d_gene: TRBD2

CDR3nt: TGCGCCAGCAGCTTCCAGGGCACAGATACGCAGTATTTT
CDR3aa: CASSFQGTDTQYF
v_gene: TRBV5-1
abundance: .
j_gene: TRBJ2-3
d_gene: .

CDR3nt: TGCGCCAGCAGCCACCGACTAGCGGGGGGGAGTAGCTCCTACAATGAGCAGTTCTTC
CDR3aa: CASSHRLAGGSSSYNEQFF
v_gene: TRBV4-1
abundance: .
j_gene: TRBJ2-1
d_gene: TRBD2

CDR3nt: TGTGCCAGCAGCTTTAATCTCAATCAGCCCCAGCATTTT
CDR3aa: CASSFNLNQPQHF
v_gene: TRBV5-5
abundance: .
j_gene: TRBJ1-5
d_gene: .

CDR3nt: TGTGCCAGCAGGGCCTCAGGGCTCTACGAGCAGTACTTC
CDR3aa: CASRASGLYEQYF
v_gene: TRBV6-5
abundance: .
j_gene: TRBJ2-7
d_gene: .

CDR3nt: TGTGCCACCAGCTCGCGGACAGGGAGCAATTCACCCCTCCACTTT
CDR3aa: CATSSRTGSNSPLHF
v_gene: TRBV15
abundance: .
j_gene: TRBJ1-6
d_gene: TRBD1

CDR3nt: TGTGCCAGCAGCTTAGCACAGAAACCCTACGAGCAGTACTTC
CDR3aa: CASSLAQKPYEQYF
v_gene: TRBV7-9
abundance: .
j_gene: TRBJ2-7
d_gene: .

CDR3nt: TGTGCCATCAGTGAGCCGACAGGGGGCGCAGATACGCAGTATTTT
CDR3aa: CAISEPTGGADTQYF
v_gene: TRBV10-3
abundance: few
j_gene: TRBJ2-3
d_gene: TRBD1

CDR3nt: TGTGCCATCAGAGAGGGAGCCGGGGAGCTGTTTTTT
CDR3aa: CAIREGAGELFF
v_gene: TRBV10-3
abundance: .
j_gene: TRBJ2-2
d_gene: .

CDR3nt: TGTGCCAGCAGTGAAGATCGACTCGGGGGATCAGAGACCCAGTACTTC
CDR3aa: CASSEDRLGGSETQYF
v_gene: TRBV6-1
abundance: .
j_gene: TRBJ2-5
d_gene: .

CDR3nt: TGTGCCAGCAGCTTTGGGGCAGACTACGAGCAGTACTTC
CDR3aa: CASSFGADYEQYF
v_gene: TRBV5-4
abundance: .
j_gene: TRBJ2-7
d_gene: .

CDR3nt: TGTGCCAGCAGCTTAGATCGCTCCAGCTACGAGCAGTACTTC
CDR3aa: CASSLDRSSYEQYF
v_gene: TRBV11-2
abundance: .
j_gene: TRBJ2-7
d_gene: .

CDR3nt: TGTGCCAGCAGCCAGATAGCGGGGGCCGCAAGAAATGAGCAGTTCTTC
CDR3aa: CASSQIAGAARNEQFF
v_gene: TRBV4-2
abundance: .
j_gene: TRBJ2-1
d_gene: TRBD2

CDR3nt: TGCGCCAGCAGCTCCAGCGGGGGGTACAATGAGCAGTTCTTC
CDR3aa: CASSSSGGYNEQFF
v_gene: TRBV5-1
abundance: .
j_gene: TRBJ2-1
d_gene: TRBD2

CDR3nt: TGTGCCAGCACCCCAATTCCGAGCAATCAGCCCCAGCATTTT
CDR3aa: CASTPIPSNQPQHF
v_gene: TRBV6-2/TRBV6-3
abundance: .
j_gene: TRBJ1-5
d_gene: .

CDR3nt: TGTGCCATCAGTGACTATAGCGGGGTAGCTCCCAATGAGCAGTTCTTC
CDR3aa: CAISDYSGVAPNEQFF
v_gene: TRBV10-3
abundance: .
j_gene: TRBJ2-1
d_gene: TRBD2

CDR3nt: TGTGCCAGCAGCATACAGGGGGTCTATGGCTACACCTTC
CDR3aa: CASSIQGVYGYTF
v_gene: TRBV6-2/TRBV6-3
abundance: .
j_gene: TRBJ1-2
d_gene: TRBD1

CDR3nt: TGCAGCGTGCCGACAGGGTCCGGCTACACCTTC
CDR3aa: CSVPTGSGYTF
v_gene: TRBV29-1
abundance: .
j_gene: TRBJ1-2
d_gene: TRBD1

CDR3nt: TGTGCCAGCAGCTTGGTTACTAGTGGGGTCAATGAGCAGTTCTTC
CDR3aa: CASSLVTSGVNEQFF
v_gene: TRBV5-6
abundance: .
j_gene: TRBJ2-1
d_gene: .